The 10 T cell receptor beta chains in this list originate from one sample, sequenced in a study of blood T cells in healthy people across ages. Alongside a J-beta primer mix, a sample-barcoded 5' primer served in a second PCR lasting roughly 7 to 11 cycles. In TCRdb, the 5' RACE reads were re-called with MiXCR into one record per CDR3 protein. The table shows roughly 1.5 million distinct CDR3 sequences, with about 42% occurring only once. The specimen sequenced was blood. These receptors came from a woman aged 18 to 35 in good health.

V and J are TRBV5-1 and TRBJ2-6; tentative D call: TRBD1 (6 bases). Germline V gene sequence: CDR1 SGHRS, CDR2 YFSETQ. CDR3 length equals 16 residues. The V and J ends lost 1 base and 1 base respectively, with 9 bases between them. CDR3: CASSLTTGSGANVLTF. In DNA, the CDR3 is TGCGCCAGCAGCTTGACTACAGGGTCTGGGGCCAACGTCCTGACTTTC.

This clonotype has just one count. The chain combines TRBV20-1 with TRBJ2-1, with TRBD1 matching over 9 bases. V was pared by 5 bases and J by 10 bases, with 6 bases of the junction left unmatched. The CDR3 is 12 amino acids. CDR1 and CDR2 (germline): DFQATT, SNEGSKA (reference sequence). For the CDR3, the DNA is TGCAGTGCTTGGGACAGGGCCCACGAGCAGTTCTTC. As protein: CSAWDRAHEQFF.

This clonotype was recorded once. This sequence joins TRBV21-1 and TRBJ1-2. TRBV21-1 is annotated as a pseudogene. The CDR3 covers 17 residues. CDR3 sequence (DNA): TGTGCCAGCAGCTTTCCCGGGCCTCAGGGAGTTAACTATGGCTACAGCTTC. Its protein product is CASSFPGPQGVNYGYSF.

The chain combines TRBV27 with TRBJ2-1; 9 bases match TRBD2. J gave up 7 bases and V 2 bases, and 6 bases lay outside the gene matches. The CDR3 consists of 15 residues. Per the germline V gene, CDR1 is MNHEY and CDR2 is SMNVEV (reference sequence). CDR3 nucleotides: TGTGCCAGCAGTTTAATTAGCGGGAGCGGGAATGAGCAGTTCTTC. It translates to CASSLISGSGNEQFF.

This clonotype has a handful of counts. This chain links TRBV28 with TRBJ2-5; D possibly corresponds to TRBD2 (5 bases). The germline V and J ends were trimmed by 7 bases and 11 bases, with 17 bases remaining between them. CDR1 and CDR2 from the germline V gene are MDHEN and SYDVKM. This CDR3 has 12 residues. The CDR3 DNA sequence: TGTGCCAGCACCTCGGGTCCGAGGGTGCAGTACTTC. Its translation: CASTSGPRVQYF.

J is TRBJ2-7 and V is TRBV7-8; 7 nucleotides agree with TRBD2. The ends lost 5 bases at V and 4 bases at J; junction bases unmatched: 5. This CDR3 region has 13 residues. Germline V gene sequence: CDR1 SGHVS, CDR2 FQNEAQ. The CDR3 region has the DNA TGTGCCAGCAGCCGGACTAGAATATACGAGCAGTACTTC. Protein product: CASSRTRIYEQYF.

In its sample, this clonotype was seen a few times. This chain links TRBV20-1 with TRBJ2-5, with 8 nucleotides matching TRBD1. V lost 1 base, J lost 2 bases, and 3 bases stayed unmatched. Per germline, CDR1 DFQATT and CDR2 SNEGSKA (reference sequence). The CDR3 covers 14 residues. The CDR3 coding sequence is TGCAGTGCTAGAGGGAGACAGGGGCAAGAGACCCAGTACTTC. Amino acid sequence: CSARGRQGQETQYF.

The chain is built from TRBV7-6 and TRBJ2-2; perhaps D is TRBD1 or TRBD2 (5 bases each). The CDR3 sequence is 14 residues long. CDR1 and CDR2 (germline): SGHVS, FNYEAQ. The V end lost 10 bases, the J end lost 3 bases, and 15 bases lay between the germline ends. The DNA for the CDR3 is TGTGCCACACGACCGGGACCTCACACCGGGGAGCTGTTTTTT. This codes for CATRPGPHTGELFF.

This clonotype has just a few counts. The CDR3: CASSPVSGRGGGYTF. CDR3 coding DNA: TGTGCCAGCAGCCCTGTATCGGGTCGGGGGGGTGGCTACACCTTC. The rearrangement links TRBV11-2 to TRBJ1-2; D is possibly TRBD1 (5 bases). V was trimmed by 5 bases and J by 7 bases, leaving 20 bases between them. This CDR3 is 15 amino acids long. Germline V gene data show CDR1 as SGHAT and CDR2 as FQNNGV.

This clonotype showed up just a few times. The chain combines TRBV11-1 with TRBJ2-6; 9 nucleotides line up with TRBD2. Losses at the gene ends were 3 bases for V and 2 bases for J; bases not matched to a gene: 5. Germline V gene sequence: CDR1 SGHAT, CDR2 FQDESV (reference sequence). The CDR3 contains 17 residues. In DNA form, the CDR3 reads TGTGCCAGCAGCTTCGGGGCTAGCGGGACTGGGGCCAACGTCCTGACTTTC. It yields the protein CASSFGASGTGANVLTF.